One sample yielded the 31 T cell receptor beta chains listed below, sequenced in a study of T cell responses to AZD1222 COVID-19 vaccine. Repertoires were generated with immunoSEQ multiplex PCR, while TCRdb's copy carries only in-frame clones and drops some. This sample carries around 83,000 clones, 90% to 95% of them seen once, and the ten largest clones take 5% to 6.5%. The source was peripheral blood, collected on day 0 of AZD1222 vaccination. Receptors were obtained from an adult in good health.

The gene calls are TRBV7-2 and TRBJ2-7; D remains ambiguous. The CDR3 has 12 residues. Germline assignment: CDR1 SGHTA and CDR2 FQGNSA. V lost 2 bases to trimming and J lost 6 bases, with 8 bases between them. The CDR3, as DNA: TGTGCCAGCAGCTTAAATTTAGGCGAGCAGTACTTC. This sequence encodes CASSLNLGEQYF.

The table lists this clone with a count of one. The V call is TRBV7-8, the J call TRBJ2-2; 8 nucleotides line up with TRBD1. The CDR3 extends over 16 amino acids. Germline CDR1 is SGHVS and CDR2 is FQNEAQ. The junction had 8 bases not matched to a gene; V was cut back by 5 bases and J by 3 bases. The chain's CDR3 is CASSARTGFDTGELFF. CDR3 sequence (DNA): TGTGCCAGCAGCGCCCGGACAGGGTTTGACACCGGGGAGCTGTTTTTT.

J is TRBJ1-5 and V is TRBV7-6; D uncertain. The CDR3 length is 13 residues. Germline-derived CDR1 and CDR2 are SGHVS and FNYEAQ. V was shortened by 5 bases and J by 9 bases, with 14 bases between the two germline ends. The DNA for the CDR3 is TGTGCCAGCAGCCCAGACGCCATGGGGCCCCAGCATTTT. The encoded protein is CASSPDAMGPQHF.

The CDR3 reads CASSFRKGGKNIQYF. The DNA of the CDR3 is TGTGCCAGCAGTTTCCGGAAAGGGGGAAAAAACATTCAGTACTTC. This chain links TRBV6-5 with TRBJ2-4; weak D call: TRBD1 (6 bases). CDR3 size: 15 residues. The germline V gene encodes CDR1 MNHEY and CDR2 SVGAGI. Deletions cut 4 bases from V and 4 bases from J, with 14 bases between.

V gene TRBV6-2 or TRBV6-3 combines with J gene TRBJ1-5, with D possibly being TRBD1 (5 bases). The CDR3 is 16 amino acids. Germline V gene sequence: CDR1 MNHEY, CDR2 SVGEGT. Trimming left V 3 bases short and J 4 bases short, with 16 bases between. This CDR3 is CASSYLSRDRNQPQHF. DNA for the CDR3: TGTGCCAGCAGTTATTTAAGCCGGGACCGTAATCAGCCCCAGCATTTT.

V is TRBV6-5 and J is TRBJ1-3, with TRBD1 matching 8 bases. The junction had 2 bases not matched to a gene; V was cut back by 5 bases and J by 2 bases. Germline V CDR1 and CDR2: MNHEY, SVGAGI. The CDR3 spans 14 residues. The CDR3 is CASSPTGAGNTIYF. CDR3 DNA: TGTGCCAGCAGTCCGACAGGGGCTGGAAACACCATATATTTT.

This rearrangement joins TRBV10-3 to TRBJ2-3; 10 positions agree with TRBD1. The trim removed 3 bases at V and 4 bases at J, leaving 4 bases unmatched. The CDR3 is 15 amino acids. Per germline, CDR1 ENHRY and CDR2 SYGVKD. The CDR3 region is CAISDDRGRADTQYF. The CDR3 DNA sequence: TGTGCCATCAGTGATGACAGGGGGCGGGCAGATACGCAGTATTTT.

This sequence joins TRBV5-4 and TRBJ1-2; 9 bases line up with TRBD1. This CDR3 has 14 residues. CDR1 and CDR2 (germline): SGHNT, YYREEE (reference sequence). After removal of 4 bases from V and 4 bases from J, the junction contained 5 bases not matched to a gene. The CDR3 DNA follows: TGTGCCAGCAGCCCCGGACAGGGGTCCTATGGCTACACCTTC. Encoded protein: CASSPGQGSYGYTF.

CDR3 in amino acids: CASSSWETNKNIQYF. CDR3 DNA sequence: TGTGCCAGCAGCTCCTGGGAGACTAATAAAAACATTCAGTACTTC. The chain links TRBV7-3 to TRBJ2-4, with a weak D call TRBD2 (5 bases). Between the trimmed V and J ends, which lost 4 bases and 4 bases, there was a span of 14 bases. The length of the CDR3 is 15 residues. CDR1 and CDR2 (germline): SGHTA, FQGTGA.

The rearrangement uses TRBV11-2 and TRBJ2-5; D is undetermined. V was clipped by 1 base and J by 1 base, with 13 bases between them. Germline V lookup: CDR1 SGHAT, CDR2 FQNNGV. The CDR3 is made up of 16 amino acids. CDR3 DNA: TGTGCCAGCAGCTTAGCAATAACTGCCTTCCAAGAGACCCAGTACTTC. This sequence encodes CASSLAITAFQETQYF. Filled out from reference TRBV11-2 and TRBJ2-5, the complete variable domain reads EAGVAQSPRYKIIEKRQSVAFWCNPISGHATLYWYQQILGQGPKLLIQFQNNGVVDDSQLPKDRFSAERLKGVDSTLKIQPAKLEDSAVYLCASSLAITAFQETQYFGPGTRLLVL.

The V and J genes are TRBV18 and TRBJ2-7, with 11 nucleotides matching TRBD1. J lost 3 bases, V lost 2 bases, and 0 bases had no gene match. Germline V CDR1 and CDR2: KGHSH, LQKENI. This CDR3 is 14 amino acids long. The CDR3 reads CASSPGTGGYEQYF. The CDR3 coding sequence is TGTGCCAGCTCACCAGGGACAGGGGGCTACGAGCAGTACTTC. The full variable domain, completed using reference TRBV18 and TRBJ2-7, is NAGVMQNPRHLVRRRGQEARLRCSPMKGHSHVYWYRQLPEEGLKFMVYLQKENIIDESGMPKERFSAEFPKEGPSILRIQQVVRGDSAAYFCASSPGTGGYEQYFGPGTRLTVT.

The chain uses TRBV30 and TRBJ1-3, with D uncertain. CDR3 length: 13 residues. V shed 2 bases and J shed 4 bases, with 9 bases lying between them. Looked up from germline, CDR1 is GTSNPN and CDR2 is SVGIG (reference sequence). The CDR3 protein is CAWSIGSGNTIYF. DNA of the CDR3: TGTGCCTGGAGTATAGGGTCAGGAAACACCATATATTTT.

The chain combines TRBV19 with TRBJ2-1; 11 bases align to TRBD2. Looked up from germline, CDR1 is LNHDA and CDR2 is SQIVND (reference sequence). Germline trimming cut 6 bases from V and 4 bases from J; bases unmatched to any gene: 8. The CDR3 has 16 amino acids. CDR3 sequence (DNA): TGTGCCAGTAGGTTTAGCGGGAGGGCCGGTTACAATGAGCAGTTCTTC. Amino acid sequence: CASRFSGRAGYNEQFF. Variable domain in full (rest from reference TRBV19 and TRBJ2-1): DGGITQSPKYLFRKEGQNVTLSCEQNLNHDAMYWYRQDPGQGLRLIYYSQIVNDFQKGDIAEGYSVSREKKESFPLTVTSAQKNPTAFYLCASRFSGRAGYNEQFFGPGTRLTVL.

A few counts support this clone. This chain connects TRBV5-1 to TRBJ1-1, with D perhaps TRBD1 (5 bases). Trimming shortened V by 0 bases and J by 7 bases, and 13 bases separated the two germline ends. Germline CDR1 is SGHRS and CDR2 is YFSETQ. The CDR3 loop spans 14 amino acids. As DNA, the CDR3 is TGCGCCAGCAGCTTGGATCTCCCGGGGGGTGAAGCTTTCTTT. As protein: CASSLDLPGGEAFF.

This clone has only a few counts. The V call is TRBV10-3, the J call TRBJ2-5, with TRBD2 matching 12 bases. CDR1 is ENHRY, CDR2 SYGVKD, per germline. Trimming removed 2 bases from V and 5 bases from J; junction bases left unmatched: 12. This CDR3 is built from 18 residues. The CDR3 DNA reads as TGTGCCATCAGTGAGCCCCTAGCGGGAGGGCGAAGAAGGGAGACCCAGTACTTC. This translates into CAISEPLAGGRRRETQYF.

V usage is TRBV19 and J usage is TRBJ1-2, with no clear D. This CDR3 region has 16 residues. Trimming left V 5 bases short and J 4 bases short, with 20 bases between. Germline values: CDR1 LNHDA, CDR2 SQIVND (reference sequence). The CDR3: CASSPNGRRETYGYTF. Written as DNA, the CDR3 is TGTGCCAGTAGTCCAAACGGAAGGAGGGAGACCTATGGCTACACCTTC.

V and J are TRBV7-9 and TRBJ2-1; 9 bases map to TRBD2. The CDR3 covers 14 residues. J was trimmed by 2 bases and V by 9 bases; bases with no gene match: 5. Germline-derived CDR1 and CDR2 are SEHNR and FQNEAQ (reference sequence). Here the CDR3 reads CASVASGTYNEQFF. CDR3 bases: TGTGCCAGTGTGGCTAGCGGGACCTACAATGAGCAGTTCTTC.

Here the CDR3 reads CASSEPRDWIYEQYF. The CDR3, as DNA: TGTGCCAGCAGTGAACCCCGAGACTGGATCTACGAGCAGTACTTC. This rearrangement joins TRBV6-1 to TRBJ2-7; no clear D. The length of the CDR3 is 15 residues. Trimming removed 2 bases at V and 3 bases at J, with 14 bases between. Per the germline V gene, CDR1 is MNHNS and CDR2 is SASEGT.

The chain links TRBV5-1 to TRBJ1-1; the match to TRBD1 covers 7 bases. This CDR3 has 14 residues. Trimming took 2 bases from V and 1 from J; bases not matched to a gene: 2. Looked up from germline, CDR1 is SGHRS and CDR2 is YFSETQ. The CDR3 DNA sequence: TGCGCCAGCAGCTTCGGGACAGAGAACACTGAAGCTTTCTTT. Protein product: CASSFGTENTEAFF.

The chain combines TRBV28 with TRBJ2-3; D gene ambiguous. The germline V and J ends were trimmed by 6 bases and 8 bases, with 6 bases remaining between them. The CDR3 consists of 10 residues. Germline CDR1 is MDHEN and CDR2 is SYDVKM. The CDR3 here is CASSRLTQYF. In DNA form, the CDR3 reads TGTGCCAGCAGCCGCCTTACGCAGTATTTT.

The chain has TRBV6-5 and TRBJ2-7; D remains unclear. V was pared by 5 bases and J by 2 bases, with 10 bases between. The CDR3 covers 13 residues. Germline CDR1 reads MNHEY; CDR2 reads SVGAGI. Here the CDR3 reads CASSPTATYEQYF. CDR3 coding DNA: TGTGCCAGCAGTCCCACGGCGACCTACGAGCAGTACTTC.

The chain joins TRBV6-6 to TRBJ1-1, with D possibly matching TRBD1 (6 bases). The germline CDR1 and CDR2 sequences are MNHNY and SVGAGI (reference sequence). Trimming pared 0 bases from V and 4 bases from J, leaving 9 bases between. The CDR3 is 14 residues long. Here the CDR3 reads CASSYSEGVTEAFF. CDR3 sequence (DNA): TGTGCCAGCAGTTACTCGGAGGGGGTCACTGAAGCTTTCTTT.

The chain is built from TRBV5-4 and TRBJ2-3, with 9 bases aligning to TRBD2. Per the germline V gene, CDR1 is SGHNT and CDR2 is YYREEE (reference sequence). The CDR3 contains 16 residues. Losses at the gene ends were 1 base for V and 3 bases for J; bases not matched to a gene: 6. CDR3 in DNA: TGTGCCAGCAGCTTGAAACTAGCGGGTGGTACAGATACGCAGTATTTT. Translation: CASSLKLAGGTDTQYF.

The V and J genes are TRBV18 and TRBJ2-1; weak D call: TRBD2 (6 bases). Germline values: CDR1 KGHSH, CDR2 LQKENI. Trimming left V 6 bases short and J 6 bases short, with 15 bases between. The CDR3 sequence is 14 residues long. The CDR3 DNA is TGTGCCAGCTCCCCGGGGTCCGGGGGCAATGAGCAGTTCTTC. Translating gives CASSPGSGGNEQFF.

The CDR3 here is CASSQVPRAGYTF. The CDR3 DNA is TGTGCCAGCAGCCAAGTTCCCAGGGCTGGCTACACCTTC. This chain links TRBV14 with TRBJ1-2; D is perhaps TRBD1 (5 bases). From germline, CDR1 is SGHDN and CDR2 FVKESK. The ends were cut back, 1 base at V and 7 bases at J, with 10 bases in the middle. This CDR3 contains 13 residues.

This clone was counted a single time. The J gene is TRBJ2-7, the V gene TRBV6-5, with TRBD2 identical over 8 bases. Germline assignment: CDR1 MNHEY and CDR2 SVGAGI. V lost 6 bases and J lost 6; bases outside the gene matches: 10. The CDR3 loop spans 14 amino acids. The CDR3 reads CASSLYGAGGEQYF. The CDR3 coding sequence is TGTGCCAGCAGCCTTTACGGGGCGGGAGGCGAGCAGTACTTC.

This chain links TRBV7-9 with TRBJ2-7, with D perhaps TRBD2 (6 bases). CDR1 SEHNR and CDR2 FQNEAQ come from the germline V gene (reference sequence). The CDR3 is 15 amino acids. Deletions cut 4 bases from V and 3 bases from J, with 16 bases between. CDR3 sequence reads: CASSSSEGGFYEQYF. CDR3 DNA: TGTGCCAGCAGCTCTAGCGAGGGAGGATTCTACGAGCAGTACTTC.

This clone was recorded once. The CDR3 coding sequence is TGTGCCAGCAGCCCCGACAGATACACCGGGGAGCTGTTTTTT. Protein product: CASSPDRYTGELFF. This sequence joins TRBV7-3 and TRBJ2-2; a possible D gene is TRBD1 (5 bases). Between the trimmed V and J ends, which lost 5 bases and 3 bases, there was a span of 10 bases. This CDR3 spans 14 amino acids. Germline V CDR1 and CDR2: SGHTA, FQGTGA. Full variable domain (remainder filled in from reference TRBV7-3 and TRBJ2-2): GAGVSQTPSNKVTEKGKYVELRCDPISGHTALYWYRQSLGQGPEFLIYFQGTGAADDSGLPNDRFFAVRPEGSVSTLKIQRTERGDSAVYLCASSPDRYTGELFFGEGSRLTVL.

The chain links TRBV25-1 to TRBJ2-3; 8 nucleotides match TRBD2. The CDR3 runs 16 residues. The J segment lost 2 bases and the V segment lost 4 bases, leaving 8 bases of the junction unmatched. Germline CDR1 and CDR2: MGHDK and SYGVNS. CDR3 DNA: TGTGCCAGCAGTGGAACTAGCGGATCCTACACAGATACGCAGTATTTT. It codes for CASSGTSGSYTDTQYF.

The chain couples TRBV7-6 to TRBJ1-1; possible D gene TRBD1, 5 bases. The CDR3 has 15 amino acids. Germline values: CDR1 SGHVS, CDR2 FNYEAQ. The ends were cut back, 1 base at V and 0 bases at J, with 9 bases in the middle. CDR3 DNA sequence: TGTGCCAGCAGCTTAGTTCCAGGGATGAACACTGAAGCTTTCTTT. It is translated as CASSLVPGMNTEAFF.

The chain couples TRBV6-2 or TRBV6-3 to TRBJ1-3; D not resolved. The V gene's germline CDR1 is MNHEY and CDR2 SVGEGT. This CDR3 region has 12 residues. Trimming removed 0 bases at V and 3 bases at J, with 0 bases between. DNA for the CDR3: TGTGCCAGCAGTTACTCTGGAAACACCATATATTTT. This encodes CASSYSGNTIYF.